This T cell receptor (beta chain) emerged from a study of blood T cell repertoires in COVID-19. The wider study: The study drew acute and convalescent COVID-19 samples from the United States, Italy and Spain.

Using immunoSEQ multiplex PCR, the repertoire was profiled, and TCRdb retains in-frame clones only, with some absent. The sample has approximately 170,000 clones; roughly four fifths are singletons. V was clipped by 4 bases and J by 8 bases, with 20 bases between them. The CDR3 covers 15 residues. Germline V lookup: CDR1 SGHTA, CDR2 FQGNSA. This rearrangement joins TRBV7-2 to TRBJ1-1; perhaps TRBD1 as D (5 bases). The receptor was isolated from a man aged 35 to 55 who had recovered from COVID-19. Sequenced sample: peripheral blood. This CDR3 reads CASSWRFSARAEAFF. The CDR3 nucleotides are TGTGCCAGCAGCTGGCGTTTTTCGGCCAGGGCGGAAGCTTTCTTT.